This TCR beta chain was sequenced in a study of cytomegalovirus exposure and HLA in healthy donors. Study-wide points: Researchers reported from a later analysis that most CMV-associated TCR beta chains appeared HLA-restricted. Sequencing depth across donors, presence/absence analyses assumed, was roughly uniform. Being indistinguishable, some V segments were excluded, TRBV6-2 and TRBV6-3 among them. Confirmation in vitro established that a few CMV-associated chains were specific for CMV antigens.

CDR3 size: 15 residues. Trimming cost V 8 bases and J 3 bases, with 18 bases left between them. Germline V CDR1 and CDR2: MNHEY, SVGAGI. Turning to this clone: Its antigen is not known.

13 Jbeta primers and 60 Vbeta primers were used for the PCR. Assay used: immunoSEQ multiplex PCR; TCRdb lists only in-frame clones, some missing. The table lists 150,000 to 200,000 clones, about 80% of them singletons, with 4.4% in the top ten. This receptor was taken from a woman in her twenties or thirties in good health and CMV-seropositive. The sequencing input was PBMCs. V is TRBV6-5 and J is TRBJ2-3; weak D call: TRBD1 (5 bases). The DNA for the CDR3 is TGTGCCAGCCACAGAGACAGATTTGCTACAGATACGCAGTATTTT. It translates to CASHRDRFATDTQYF.